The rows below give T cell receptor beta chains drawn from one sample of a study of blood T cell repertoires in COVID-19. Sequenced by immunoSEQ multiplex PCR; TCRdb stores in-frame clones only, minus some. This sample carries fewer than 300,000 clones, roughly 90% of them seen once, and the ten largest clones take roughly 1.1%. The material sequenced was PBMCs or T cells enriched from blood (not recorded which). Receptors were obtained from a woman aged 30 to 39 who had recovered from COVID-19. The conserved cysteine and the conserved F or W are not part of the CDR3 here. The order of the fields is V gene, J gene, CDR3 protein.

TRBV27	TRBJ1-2	ASSLRGGPTDGYT
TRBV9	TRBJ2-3	ASSFSLGEGTDTQY
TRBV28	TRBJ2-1	ASSIRTSGSYNEQF
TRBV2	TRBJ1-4	ASRLGRDHGEKLF
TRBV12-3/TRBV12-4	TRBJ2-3	ASSREGRDTQY
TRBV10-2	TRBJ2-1	ASSDTSGSHEQF
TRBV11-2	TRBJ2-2	ASSSTSGGNTGELF
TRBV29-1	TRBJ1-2	SVQGENYGYT
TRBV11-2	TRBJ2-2	ASSHHPPWALGEAGELF
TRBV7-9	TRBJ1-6	ASSRDLGSPLH
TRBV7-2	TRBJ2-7	ASSSRTSGTGEQY
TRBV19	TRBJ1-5	ASDRGTAGQPQH
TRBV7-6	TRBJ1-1	ASSPGQGGTEAF
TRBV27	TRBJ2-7	ASSPGDGLQYEQY
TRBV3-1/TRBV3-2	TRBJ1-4	ASSKGGGQGDEKLF
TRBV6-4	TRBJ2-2	ASSISGSSGELF